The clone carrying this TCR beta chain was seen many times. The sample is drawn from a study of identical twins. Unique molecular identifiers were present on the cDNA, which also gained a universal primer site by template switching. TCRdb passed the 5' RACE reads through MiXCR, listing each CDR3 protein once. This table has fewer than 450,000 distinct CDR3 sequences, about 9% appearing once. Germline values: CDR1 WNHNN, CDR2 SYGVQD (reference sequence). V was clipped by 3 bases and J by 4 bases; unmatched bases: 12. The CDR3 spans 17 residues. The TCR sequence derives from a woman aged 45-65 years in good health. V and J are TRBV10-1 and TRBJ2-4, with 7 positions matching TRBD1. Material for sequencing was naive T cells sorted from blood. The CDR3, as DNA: TGCGCCAGCAGTGATGGACAGCTCCGGGACAGAAAAAACATTCAGTACTTC. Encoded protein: CASSDGQLRDRKNIQYF.